This T cell receptor (beta chain) was identified in a study of T cell repertoires in cytomegalovirus infection. Study details: From public TCR beta signatures came an indication of both CMV infection and matching HLA type. Study-level results: It was HLA-C-restricted CMV-specific TCR beta clonotypes that dominated the response ex vivo. Using cumulative public TCR beta family frequency, the authors identified those who carried CMV together with the relevant HLA.

Trimming cost V 3 bases and J 5 bases; bases outside gene matches: 8. The CDR3 is 15 amino acids. Looked up from germline, CDR1 is MDHEN and CDR2 is SYDVKM. TCRdb re-derived calls from the reads in MiXCR, one entry per CDR3 protein. The sample lists 400,000 to 550,000 distinct CDR3 sequences, approximately 11% occurring once. This clonotype was counted ten times or more. Its antigen is undetermined. The sequence was obtained from a human donor in good health (CMV status not recorded). Some clones in this sample may be carry-over from other donors' samples. This rearrangement joins TRBV28 to TRBJ2-5; TRBD2 agrees at 8 bases. Sequencing used PBMCs. The CDR3 DNA reads TGTGCCAGCAGTTTTGGCGGGGGGAGGGATGAGACCCAGTACTTC. Residues: CASSFGGGRDETQYF. Looking up the rest from reference TRBV28 and TRBJ2-5 gives the full variable domain: DVKVTQSSRYLVKRTGEKVFLECVQDMDHENMFWYRQDPGLGLRLIYFSYDVKMKEKGDIPEGYSVSREKKERFSLILESASTNQTSMYLCASSFGGGRDETQYFGPGTRLLVL.